What follows describes a single T cell receptor beta chain. Its recognized antigen is unknown. Base qualities are not at hand, and no much larger clone is one base apart. This entry belongs to a study of cytomegalovirus exposure and HLA in healthy donors (dated by TCRdb to 2017 to 2019). Notes on the research overall: In an earlier analysis of 550 to 750 of the donors, 276 Gb of sequence data and 95 million to 130 million unique TCR beta sequences from 150 million to 200 million T cells were reported. Because of strong linkage in the cohort, roughly five DR-DQ haplotypes were treated as single units for association and clustering. The number of donors typed differed by locus, with about 629-640 for A, B, C, DRB1 and DQB1, around 500 for DQA1, approximately 580 for DPA1, and roughly 450 for DPB1. In an earlier analysis of several hundred of the donors, high-throughput TCR beta sequencing was used to judge whether each TCR beta V gene segment behaved as functional or pseudogenic. The genetic ancestry cluster associated with self-reported Caucasian donors included roughly four fifths of the roughly 380 genotyped donors. To predict cytomegalovirus infection status, the study combined high-throughput TCR immunosequencing, statistical association of individual TCRs with disease status, and machine learning. A later analysis re-examined previously published TCR beta repertoires from just over 650 donors and added high-resolution HLA genotyping to investigate patterns of TCR occurrence. In addition to the first cohort of several hundred subjects, a separate validation cohort of approximately 110 different subjects was used. Among 350 to 400 genotyped donors of the cohort, an average of around 240,000 unique TCR beta nucleotide sequences were sequenced per donor, about a sixth of them non-productive. A later genetic analysis took genome-wide SNP genotypes for about 55% of the roughly 670 donors and used that subset as a discovery cohort. Both class I and class II loci were covered by HLA typing, at four-digit resolution. Rather than using new phenotypic data, the later analysis identified candidate immune exposures from TCR beta sequences and from how often those sequences occurred across donors. Donor age, sex, ethnicity and CMV serostatus were compiled alongside the repertoire data. All discovery cohort repertoires had been generated using a single sequencing platform. The T cell repertoires of 670 or so subjects were profiled by immunosequencing and related to cytomegalovirus serostatus. An early release covering 500 to 750 HLA-typed donors comprised about 290 gigabases of sequencing data and around 80 million unique TCR sequences. The study aimed to test whether signatures of past pathogen exposure could be identified by cataloging public T cell receptors.

Receptor amplification or capture employed the immunoSEQ multiplex PCR assay. The multiplex PCR relied on a mix of 60 forward primers for TCR Vbeta segments and 13 reverse primers for TCR Jbeta segments. The CDR3 region of rearranged TCR beta genes was amplified from genomic DNA by a multiplex PCR assay. On the Illumina HiSeq System, the amplified TCR beta libraries were sequenced as 87-base-pair reads. As for the authors' bioinformatics: In a later analysis, 80 million or so unique TCR beta chains were counted across the approximately 640 repertoires, and roughly 11 million of these chains were shared by at least two donors. To remove PCR and sequencing errors, raw reads were error-corrected and collapsed into unique sequences using a nearest-neighbor algorithm that merged closely related sequences. V, D and J gene segments were assigned by aligning CDR3 sequences to IMGT reference sequences. For a sequence to be retained, a match of at least six nucleotides was required to both a V gene segment and a J gene segment. A rearrangement was called productive if the CDR3 had no stop codons and remained in frame with V and J, and every other rearrangement was called non-productive. CDR3 was defined according to IMGT convention as the region running from the second conserved V-encoded cysteine to the conserved J-encoded phenylalanine. In an earlier analysis of 550 to 650 of the donors, sequences lacking an unambiguous match to a single V gene segment were excluded. An earlier analysis of under 750 of the donors called V segments functional above 56.7% productive rearrangements and segregating when the between-donor standard deviation exceeded 5%. A statistical classification framework was built to diagnose cytomegalovirus status from the catalog of TCR beta chain sequences. In a later analysis, TCR nucleotide sequences were compared against IMGT/GENE-DB human TR gene sequences so that V and J genes could be assigned. A later analysis assigned CDR3 sequences and most-parsimonious VDJ recombination scenarios with the TCRdist pipeline. In a later analysis, each TCR beta chain was defined by its CDR3 amino acid sequence together with its V-gene family, and reads lacking a unique V-gene family were excluded. In a later analysis, approximately 590 highly shared, low-generation-probability nucleotide sequences were removed to address suspected cross-contamination and a sequencing artifact. In a later analysis, a clonal expansion index was calculated for each public chain from normalized within-repertoire ranks of inferred template counts. A later analysis computed generation probabilities with a VDJ recombination model fitted to out-of-frame rearrangements, and checked the results against IGoR. In a later analysis, TCR-TCR, TCR-HLA and TCR-CMV co-occurrence was scored with hypergeometric tests, and a repertoire-size bias correction was applied to TCR pairs. To estimate false discovery rates, a later analysis permuted the HLA or CMV assignments 20 times. A later analysis grouped co-occurring TCRs with DBSCAN, adding TCRdist sequence similarity when clustering within HLA-allele-positive subsets. Repertoires with fewer than 30,000 or more than 120,000 public chains were left out of co-occurrence clustering, as were about 5 repertoires with anomalous nucleotide sharing. Imported from immuneACCESS, the table was reduced by TCRdb to in-frame sequences with V and J called. These copies leave out some clones; in studies compared against another copy, an unresolved V gene accounts for under half, and the cause of the remainder is not known. V and J calls and clone size are as listed in that table; D and trimming were resolved from the DNA. For this sample there are some 110,000 clones; more than 75% appear just once. The ten largest make up about 5.7% of the sample.

The study at large found these results: A later analysis found that most CMV-associated TCR beta chains appeared HLA-restricted, with HLA associations seemingly driven largely by CMV exposure. Compared with equally common non-associated chains, HLA-associated TCR beta chains in a later analysis were more clonally expanded and had lower generation probabilities. Linkage disequilibrium might explain the correlated functional status among segregating V segments, but an unknown experimental factor could not be excluded. While some public TCRs were present in many individuals, most TCR sequences turned up only very rarely across donors. According to a later analysis, TCR association rates differed among HLA loci, with DRB1 alleles showing the most associated TCRs and HLA-C alleles showing the fewest. When HLA alleles, especially DR and DQ, strongly co-occurred, TCR associations were difficult to assign to individual alleles. In a later genetic analysis, fewer N-insertions in productive TCRs were reported among donors in an Asian-associated ancestry cluster than the approximately 670-donor mean. The authors suggested that the approach could potentially be generalized to other disease states and immunological phenotypes. Sequencing depth was assumed to be roughly uniform across donors in the presence/absence analyses, though that assumption may not hold. A group of highly shared sequence variants was considered likely to be a technical artifact of the sequencing pipeline. In vitro tests confirmed that a few of the cytomegalovirus-associated TCR beta chains recognize cytomegalovirus antigens. A later analysis reported that several top co-occurrence clusters appeared linked to parvovirus B19, influenza, CMV and Epstein-Barr virus. In an earlier analysis of fewer than 750 of the donors, most TCR beta V segments were observed in productive rearrangements about 87% or about 30% of the time, broadly matching IMGT annotations. A further reported finding was that TCR beta sequences accurately predicted the HLA-A and HLA-B alleles for most subjects in the first cohort. The classifier was reported to diagnose cytomegalovirus status with high specificity and sensitivity in both the original cohort and the validation cohort. Because the 87-base-pair reads could not distinguish some IMGT-functional V segments, including TRBV6-2 and TRBV6-3, those segments were excluded. In a later analysis, about 17,000 TCR beta sequences were associated with specific HLA alleles at a false discovery rate of 0.05. A later genetic analysis associated a missense DCLRE1C variant with V-gene and J-gene trimming of TCR beta chains, and an independent cohort replicated the association. The only immune exposure information available for the cohort was CMV serostatus. The study gave a list of 150 to 200 TCR beta chains associated with cytomegalovirus. HLA typing was unavailable for some donors at each locus, so association tests used only the typed subset. This cohort had only TCR beta chains sequenced, and the lack of alpha or paired-chain data limited which features could be detected. Because counts were too low, about 18 rarely observed V segments, including chromosome 9 orphons, were excluded from the earlier analysis of several hundred of the donors.

The cohort consisted of hundreds of healthy bone marrow donors. All cohort members were sampled while nominally healthy, although unrecorded immune exposures were likely present. The donor tested CMV seropositive, placing the donor among the roughly 300 seropositive members of the cohort. Each donor provided a peripheral blood sample, and peripheral blood mononuclear cells were used for TCR beta sequencing. The Qiagen DNeasy Blood Extraction Kit was used to extract genomic DNA from the blood cell samples. Trimming accounts for 5 bases at V and 1 base at J, while the number of junction bases matched to no gene is 6. CDR1 MDHEN and CDR2 SYDVKM are derived from the germline V gene. The CDR3 measures 15 amino acids from cysteine to phenylalanine. Left in the record is the CDR3 DNA by itself, 45 bases read in frame from the first base.

This sequence was found in a woman between 18 and 30 years old in good health and CMV-seropositive. The chain was built from TRBV28 and TRBJ2-7; 9 middle bases align to TRBD1. Sample: PBMCs. Here the CDR3 is given as CASSPTGTGSYEQYF. The DNA is TGTGCCAGCAGTCCCACCGGGACAGGGTCCTACGAGCAGTACTTC.